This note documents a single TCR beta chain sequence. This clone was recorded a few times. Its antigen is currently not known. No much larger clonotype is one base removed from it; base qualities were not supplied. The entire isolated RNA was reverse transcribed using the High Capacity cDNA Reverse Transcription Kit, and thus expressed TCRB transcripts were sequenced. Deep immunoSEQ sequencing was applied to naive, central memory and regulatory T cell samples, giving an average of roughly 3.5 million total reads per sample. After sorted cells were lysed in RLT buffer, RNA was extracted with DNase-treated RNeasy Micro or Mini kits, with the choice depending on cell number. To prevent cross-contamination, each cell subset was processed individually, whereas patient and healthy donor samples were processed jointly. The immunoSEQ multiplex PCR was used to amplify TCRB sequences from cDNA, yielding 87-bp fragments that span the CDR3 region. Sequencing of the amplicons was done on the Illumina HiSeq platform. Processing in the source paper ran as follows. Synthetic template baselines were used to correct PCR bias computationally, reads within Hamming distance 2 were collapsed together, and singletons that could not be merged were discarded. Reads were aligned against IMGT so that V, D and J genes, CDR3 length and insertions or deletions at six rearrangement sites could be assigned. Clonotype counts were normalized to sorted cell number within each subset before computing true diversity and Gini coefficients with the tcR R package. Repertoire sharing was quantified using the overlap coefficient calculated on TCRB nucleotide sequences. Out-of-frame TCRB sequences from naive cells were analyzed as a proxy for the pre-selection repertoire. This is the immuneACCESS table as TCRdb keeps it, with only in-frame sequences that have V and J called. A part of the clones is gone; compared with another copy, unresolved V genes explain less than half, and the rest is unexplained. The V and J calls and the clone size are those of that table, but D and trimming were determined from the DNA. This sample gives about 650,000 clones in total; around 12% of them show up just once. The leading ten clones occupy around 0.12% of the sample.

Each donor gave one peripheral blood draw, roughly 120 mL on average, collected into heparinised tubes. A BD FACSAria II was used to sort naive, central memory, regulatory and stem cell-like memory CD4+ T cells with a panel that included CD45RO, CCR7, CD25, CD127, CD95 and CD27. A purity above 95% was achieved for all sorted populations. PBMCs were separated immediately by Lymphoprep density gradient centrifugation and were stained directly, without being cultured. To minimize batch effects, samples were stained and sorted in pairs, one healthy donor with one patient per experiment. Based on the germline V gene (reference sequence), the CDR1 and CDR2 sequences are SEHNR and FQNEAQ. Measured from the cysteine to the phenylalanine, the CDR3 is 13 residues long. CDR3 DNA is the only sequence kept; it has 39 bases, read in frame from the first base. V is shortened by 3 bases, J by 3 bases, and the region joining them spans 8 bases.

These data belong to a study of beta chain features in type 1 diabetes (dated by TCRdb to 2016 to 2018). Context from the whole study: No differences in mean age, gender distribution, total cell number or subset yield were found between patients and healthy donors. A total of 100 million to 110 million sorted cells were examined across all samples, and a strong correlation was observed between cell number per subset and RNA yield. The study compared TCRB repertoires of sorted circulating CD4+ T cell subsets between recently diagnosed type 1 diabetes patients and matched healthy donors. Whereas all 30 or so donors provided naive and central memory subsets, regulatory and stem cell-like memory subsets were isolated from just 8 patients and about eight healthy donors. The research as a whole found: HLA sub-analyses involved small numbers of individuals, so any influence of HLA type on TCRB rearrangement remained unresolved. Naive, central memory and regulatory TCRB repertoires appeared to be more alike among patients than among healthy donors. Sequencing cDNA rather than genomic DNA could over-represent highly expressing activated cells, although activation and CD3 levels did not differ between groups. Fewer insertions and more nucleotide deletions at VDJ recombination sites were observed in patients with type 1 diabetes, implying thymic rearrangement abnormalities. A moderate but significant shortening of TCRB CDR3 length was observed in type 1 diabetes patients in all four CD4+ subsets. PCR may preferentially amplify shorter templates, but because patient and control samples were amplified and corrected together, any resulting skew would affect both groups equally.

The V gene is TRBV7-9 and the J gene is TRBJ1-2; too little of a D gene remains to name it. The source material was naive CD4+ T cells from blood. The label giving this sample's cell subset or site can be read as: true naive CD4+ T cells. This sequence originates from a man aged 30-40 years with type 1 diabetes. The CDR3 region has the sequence CASSFDPDYGYTF. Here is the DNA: TGTGCCAGCAGCTTTGACCCAGACTATGGCTACACCTTC.